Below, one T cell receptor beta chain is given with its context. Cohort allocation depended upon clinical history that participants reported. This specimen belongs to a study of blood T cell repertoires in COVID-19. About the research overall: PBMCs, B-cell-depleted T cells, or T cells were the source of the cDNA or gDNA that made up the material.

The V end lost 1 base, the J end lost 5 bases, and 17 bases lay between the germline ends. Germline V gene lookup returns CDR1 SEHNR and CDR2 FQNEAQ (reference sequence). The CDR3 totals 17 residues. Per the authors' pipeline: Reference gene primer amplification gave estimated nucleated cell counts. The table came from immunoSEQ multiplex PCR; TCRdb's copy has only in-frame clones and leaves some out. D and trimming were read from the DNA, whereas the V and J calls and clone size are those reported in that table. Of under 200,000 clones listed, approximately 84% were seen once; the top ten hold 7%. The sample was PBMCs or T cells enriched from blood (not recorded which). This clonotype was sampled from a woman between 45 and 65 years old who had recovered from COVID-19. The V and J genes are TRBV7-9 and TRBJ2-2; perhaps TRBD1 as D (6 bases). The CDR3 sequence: CASSLESWGQMTGELFF. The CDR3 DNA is TGTGCCAGCAGCTTAGAGTCATGGGGACAAATGACCGGGGAGCTGTTTTTT.